These 31 T cell receptor beta chains came from one sample sequenced in a study of T cell changes during pregnancy in multiple sclerosis. Some clones are missing from TCRdb's copy, which holds only in-frame ones; the method was immunoSEQ multiplex PCR. The data contain approximately 94,000 clones, about 92% of them singletons. The sequencing used peripheral blood, collected after pregnancy. These receptors were obtained from a female donor with multiple sclerosis, enrolled in a pregnancy study.

J is TRBJ1-5 and V is TRBV4-1; D might be TRBD1 (5 bases). Germline V CDR1 and CDR2: MGHRA, YSYEKL. The CDR3 runs 14 residues. Trimming stripped 5 bases from V and 3 bases from J, with 11 bases between. The CDR3 DNA reads as TGCGCCAGCAGCAGCGACAGTACCAATCAGCCCCAGCATTTT. Residues: CASSSDSTNQPQHF.

The chain links TRBV30 to TRBJ2-5; tentatively, D is TRBD1 (6 bases). The J call could be wrong; TRBJ2-7 is a better fit for the DNA end. Germline CDR1 reads GTSNPN; CDR2 reads SVGIG (reference sequence). This CDR3 is 13 amino acids long. The CDR3 loop is CAWRGRTAYEQYF. The CDR3 nucleotides are TGTGCCTGGAGGGGACGGACAGCCTACGAGCAGTACTTC.

This clone appeared a single time. The J gene is TRBJ2-2, the V gene TRBV27; 10 bases line up with TRBD2. CDR1 MNHEY and CDR2 SMNVEV come from the germline V gene (reference sequence). This CDR3 spans 17 amino acids. Trimming at V came to 5 bases and at J to 5 bases, leaving 11 bases not matched to a gene. CDR3 nucleotide sequence: TGTGCCAGCAGTGTGAAGAGCGGGGGGGTTCGAACCGGGGAGCTGTTTTTT. This codes for CASSVKSGGVRTGELFF.

V is TRBV18 and J is TRBJ2-2; possible D gene TRBD2, 7 bases. CDR1 is KGHSH and CDR2 is LQKENI in the germline V gene. The V gene lost 4 bases and the J gene lost 3 bases, with 12 bases spanning the gap. The CDR3 spans 15 residues. CDR3 nucleotide sequence: TGTGCCAGCTCACTCCTCGGGGGGCACACCGGGGAGCTGTTTTTT. Translation: CASSLLGGHTGELFF.

The V and J genes are TRBV5-1 and TRBJ2-2; D may be TRBD1 (5 bases). The CDR3 loop spans 14 amino acids. Trimming shortened V by 5 bases and J by 4 bases, and 12 bases separated the two germline ends. The germline V gene encodes CDR1 SGHRS and CDR2 YFSETQ. In DNA form, the CDR3 reads TGCGCCAGCAGGTCTCAGGGTAGCACCGGGGAGCTGTTTTTT. This translates into CASRSQGSTGELFF.

This clone occurred many times. This chain connects TRBV6-1 to TRBJ2-2, with 7 bases fitting TRBD2. In germline, CDR1 is MNHNS, CDR2 SASEGT. The trim removed 2 bases at V and 3 bases at J, leaving 0 bases unmatched. The CDR3 consists of 14 residues. CDR3 loop: CASSELADTGELFF. The DNA of the CDR3 is TGTGCCAGCAGTGAACTAGCGGACACCGGGGAGCTGTTTTTT.

The CDR3 here is CASSSQGASSYNEQFF. In nucleotides, the CDR3 is TGTGCCAGCAGTTCCCAGGGGGCCTCCTCCTACAATGAGCAGTTCTTC. The J gene is TRBJ2-1, the V gene TRBV28; 8 bases agree with TRBD1. V lost 4 bases and J lost 0; bases outside the gene matches: 5. Germline V gene data show CDR1 as MDHEN and CDR2 as SYDVKM. This CDR3 region has 16 residues.

V usage is TRBV19 and J usage is TRBJ1-1, with unresolved D. The CDR3 runs to 13 residues. Germline V gene data show CDR1 as LNHDA and CDR2 as SQIVND (reference sequence). Trimming removed 2 bases at V and 5 bases at J, with 9 bases between. CDR3 residues: CASSIKPGTEAFF. CDR3 coding DNA: TGTGCCAGTAGTATAAAACCGGGGACTGAAGCTTTCTTT.

CDR3 bases: TGCGCCAGCAGCTTGGACGTCAGGGCGATCCTCTACAATGAGCAGTTCTTC. This sequence encodes CASSLDVRAILYNEQFF. The V gene is TRBV5-1, the J gene TRBJ2-1; D possibly corresponds to TRBD1 (5 bases). V gave up 0 bases and J gave up 3 bases, with 16 bases separating them. Germline-derived CDR1 and CDR2 are SGHRS and YFSETQ. This CDR3 contains 17 residues.

The chain couples TRBV7-8 to TRBJ1-6; TRBD1 agrees at 10 bases. The CDR3 covers 14 residues. Looked up from germline, CDR1 is SGHVS and CDR2 is FQNEAQ. Trimming cost V 7 bases and J 11 bases; bases outside gene matches: 8. The CDR3 DNA sequence: TGTGCCAGCAACACAGGACAGGGGGGTCCACCCCTCCACTTT. It specifies CASNTGQGGPPLHF. Combining the CDR3 with reference TRBV7-8 and TRBJ1-6 gives the whole variable domain GAGVSQSPRYKVAKRGQDVALRCDPISGHVSLFWYQQALGQGPEFLTYFQNEAQLDKSGLPSDRFFAERPEGSVSTLKIQRTQQEDSAVYLCASNTGQGGPPLHFGNGTRLTVT.

This sequence joins TRBV27 and TRBJ1-3; D call uncertain. This CDR3 has 12 amino acids. From germline, CDR1 is MNHEY and CDR2 SMNVEV (reference sequence). V was trimmed by 8 bases and J by 0 bases, leaving 5 bases between them. CDR3 in amino acids: CASGPSGNTIYF. CDR3 sequence (DNA): TGTGCCAGCGGCCCCTCTGGAAACACCATATATTTT.

The chain has TRBV7-9 and TRBJ2-3, with TRBD2 as a possible D gene (5 bases). V was shortened by 6 bases and J by 6 bases, with 10 bases between the two germline ends. The CDR3 contains 12 residues. CDR1 and CDR2 (germline): SEHNR, FQNEAQ (reference sequence). For the CDR3, the DNA is TGTGCCAGCAGATGGACTCAGGATACGCAGTATTTT. Its translation is CASRWTQDTQYF.

The genes are TRBV9 and TRBJ2-2; TRBD2 is a possible D gene (5 bases). From germline, CDR1 is SGDLS and CDR2 YYNGEE. V was clipped by 1 base and J by 7 bases, with 14 bases between them. The CDR3 has 15 residues. The CDR3 DNA sequence: TGTGCCAGCAGCGTAAATTGGTCGGAGGACGGGGAGCTGTTTTTT. Amino acid sequence: CASSVNWSEDGELFF.

This rearrangement joins TRBV9 to TRBJ2-2, with 8 nucleotides matching TRBD1. V shed 4 bases and J 4 bases; nucleotides not matched to a gene: 6. Germline loops: CDR1 SGDLS, CDR2 YYNGEE. The CDR3 contains 15 residues. As DNA, the CDR3 is TGTGCCAGCAGCTCCAGACAGGGGAGCACCGGGGAGCTGTTTTTT. Translated: CASSSRQGSTGELFF.

V is TRBV27 and J is TRBJ2-1; 13 bases map to TRBD2. Germline-derived CDR1 and CDR2 are MNHEY and SMNVEV (reference sequence). V trimming: 7 bases; J trimming: 10 bases; junction bases outside the gene matches: 10. This CDR3 is built from 15 residues. CDR3 sequence (DNA): TGTGCCAGCAACCCACTAGCGGGGGGGCGAGGCGAGCAGTTCTTC. Protein: CASNPLAGGRGEQFF.

The rearrangement links TRBV7-2 to TRBJ2-1, with D tentatively TRBD2 (6 bases). CDR1 and CDR2 from the germline V gene are SGHTA and FQGNSA. V lost 5 bases and J 2 bases, leaving 13 bases between the germline ends. This CDR3 comprises 15 residues. As DNA, the CDR3 is TGTGCCAGCAGCCCCGGGAGCGGCGCCTACAATGAGCAGTTCTTC. This gives the protein CASSPGSGAYNEQFF.

This chain joins TRBV4-2 and TRBJ2-2, with TRBD1 matching 8 bases. CDR3 length: 16 amino acids. V gave up 5 bases and J gave up 2 bases; unmatched junction bases: 7. Germline V gene data show CDR1 as LGHNA and CDR2 as YNFKEQ. The DNA for the CDR3 is TGTGCCAGCAGCAGCCGCGGGACAGGTAACACCGGGGAGCTGTTTTTT. Translated: CASSSRGTGNTGELFF.

The chain carries TRBV11-3 and TRBJ2-7; 7 positions agree with TRBD1. The germline V gene encodes CDR1 SGHNT and CDR2 YENEEA. This CDR3 is 15 amino acids long. J gave up 3 bases and V 4 bases, and 9 bases lay outside the gene matches. The DNA of the CDR3 is TGTGCCAGCAGCTCTCCGTCGACAGGGTTCTACGAGCAGTACTTC. Amino acid sequence: CASSSPSTGFYEQYF.

The rearrangement uses TRBV28 and TRBJ2-1; D gene unclear. The CDR3 is made up of 15 amino acids. Germline CDR1 is MDHEN and CDR2 is SYDVKM. The ends were cut back, 3 bases at V and 5 bases at J, with 14 bases in the middle. The CDR3 spells CASSFPQNWNNEQFF. CDR3 nucleotides: TGTGCCAGCAGTTTTCCACAGAATTGGAACAATGAGCAGTTCTTC.

The chain joins TRBV5-1 to TRBJ1-6; 9 nucleotides line up with TRBD1. J gave up 4 bases and V 4 bases, and 6 bases lay outside the gene matches. Germline-derived CDR1 and CDR2 are SGHRS and YFSETQ. The length of the CDR3 is 16 residues. The CDR3 reads CASSTSGQGYNSPLHF. DNA of the CDR3: TGCGCCAGCAGCACCTCGGGACAGGGTTATAATTCACCCCTCCACTTT. The whole variable domain, filled in from reference TRBV5-1 and TRBJ1-6, reads KAGVTQTPRYLIKTRGQQVTLSCSPISGHRSVSWYQQTPGQGLQFLFEYFSETQRNKGNFPGRFSGRQFSNSRSEMNVSTLELGDSALYLCASSTSGQGYNSPLHFGNGTRLTVT.

The V call is TRBV4-3, the J call TRBJ1-6, with TRBD1 as a possible D gene (6 bases). V was pared by 1 base and J by 9 bases, with 13 bases between. This CDR3 comprises 15 residues. Germline loops: CDR1 LGHNA, CDR2 YSLEER. The CDR3: CASSQVSQGGSPLHF. In DNA, the CDR3 is TGCGCCAGCAGCCAAGTATCACAGGGCGGTTCACCCCTCCACTTT.

The genes are TRBV19 and TRBJ1-5, with a weak D call TRBD1 (5 bases). CDR3 length equals 14 residues. With 3 bases removed from V and 2 bases from J, the gap between germline ends came to 8 bases. Germline V gene sequence: CDR1 LNHDA, CDR2 SQIVND (reference sequence). CDR3 DNA: TGTGCCAGTAGTATGGGGGAGGGCAATCAGCCCCAGCATTTT. Translating gives CASSMGEGNQPQHF.

The chain recombines TRBV7-9 with TRBJ1-2; D gene ambiguous. The CDR3 loop spans 16 amino acids. V was pared by 0 bases and J by 7 bases, with 18 bases between. Germline lookup yields CDR1 SEHNR and CDR2 FQNEAQ (reference sequence). As DNA, the CDR3 is TGTGCCAGCAGCTTAGCACCGGGGTTTTTGGATAGTGGCTACACCTTC. Protein: CASSLAPGFLDSGYTF.

The chain links TRBV20-1 to TRBJ1-4; D call uncertain. The germline gives CDR1 DFQATT, CDR2 SNEGSKA (reference sequence). CDR3 size: 10 residues. Trimming stripped 3 bases from V and 10 bases from J, with 6 bases between. The CDR3 DNA reads TGCAGTGCTAGTCGGGGAAAACTGTTTTTT. Translation gives CSASRGKLFF.

V is TRBV27 and J is TRBJ2-5, with 9 bases aligning to TRBD2. J was trimmed by 5 bases and V by 6 bases; bases with no gene match: 7. This CDR3 is 14 amino acids long. CDR1 and CDR2 from the germline V gene are MNHEY and SMNVEV (reference sequence). CDR3 loop: CASRWRGGEETQYF. CDR3 nucleotides: TGTGCCAGCAGGTGGCGGGGGGGTGAGGAGACCCAGTACTTC.

The gene calls are TRBV7-2 and TRBJ1-1; 7 bases line up with TRBD1. CDR3 length equals 18 residues. Germline CDR1 SGHTA, CDR2 FQGNSA. V was pared by 0 bases and J by 0 bases, with 10 bases of the junction left unmatched. CDR3 DNA: TGTGCCAGCAGCTTAGCCCCCCAGGGGGGTGTCATGAACACTGAAGCTTTCTTT. Translated: CASSLAPQGGVMNTEAFF.

The rearrangement uses TRBV30 and TRBJ1-5; D is ambiguous. Per germline, CDR1 GTSNPN and CDR2 SVGIG (reference sequence). The CDR3 is made up of 12 amino acids. V shed 4 bases and J shed 2 bases, with 6 bases lying between them. CDR3 DNA sequence: TGTGCCTGGAAGTCAGGCAATCAGCCCCAGCATTTT. Translated: CAWKSGNQPQHF.

This sequence joins TRBV9 and TRBJ1-3; 9 nucleotides match TRBD1. The CDR3 spans 16 residues. Germline values: CDR1 SGDLS, CDR2 YYNGEE. The J segment lost 4 bases and the V segment lost 2 bases, leaving 7 bases of the junction unmatched. CDR3 protein: CASSVGTGRGGNTIYF. The CDR3 DNA reads TGTGCCAGCAGCGTGGGGACAGGGAGGGGAGGAAACACCATATATTTT.

V is TRBV10-3 and J is TRBJ1-4; a possible D gene is TRBD1 (5 bases). Germline V lookup: CDR1 ENHRY, CDR2 SYGVKD. The CDR3 is 14 residues long. Trimming pared 5 bases from V and 0 bases from J, leaving 7 bases between. The CDR3 coding sequence is TGTGCCATCAGTCCGGGGGCAACTAATGAAAAACTGTTTTTT. Translated: CAISPGATNEKLFF.

As concerns this clone: Other DNA sequences in the same sample also yield this CDR3. V gene TRBV11-3 combines with J gene TRBJ1-1; the D gene is possibly TRBD1 (6 bases). Germline CDR1 is SGHNT and CDR2 is YENEEA. The CDR3 is 15 amino acids. Trimming took off 3 bases at V and 0 bases at J, with 11 bases between the two ends. The CDR3: CASSFKGQLNTEAFF. The CDR3 DNA sequence: TGTGCCAGCAGCTTCAAAGGACAGCTGAACACTGAAGCTTTCTTT.

The chain links TRBV4-1 to TRBJ1-6; possible D gene TRBD1, 5 bases. Germline V gene lookup returns CDR1 MGHRA and CDR2 YSYEKL. Trimming took off 0 bases at V and 0 bases at J, with 15 bases between the two ends. The CDR3 length is 19 residues. The CDR3 DNA follows: TGCGCCAGCAGCCAAGAAATAACCAGGGCGAGCTCCTATAATTCACCCCTCCACTTT. Translating gives CASSQEITRASSYNSPLHF.